The TCR beta chain under discussion was sequenced for a study of control samples from healthy donors and cancer patients. Sequencing used immunoSEQ multiplex PCR; TCRdb keeps in-frame clones, though not all of them. The sample comprises some 130,000 clones, approximately 92% of which are singletons, and less than 7% rests with the top ten. With V trimmed by 4 bases and J by 4 bases, 12 bases remained unmatched. The CDR3 runs 17 residues. Germline V gives CDR1 LGHNA, CDR2 YNFKEQ. Sequenced sample: blood. The V and J genes are TRBV4-2 and TRBJ2-5, with 10 bases fitting TRBD2. This TCR was recovered from a man between 18 and 35 years old in good health. The CDR3 region is CASSLRLAGVRGETQYF. Written as DNA, the CDR3 is TGTGCCAGCAGCCTTCGTCTAGCGGGGGTGAGGGGAGAGACCCAGTACTTC.